One sample yielded the 21 T cell receptor beta chains listed below, sequenced in a study of blood T cell repertoires in COVID-19. The protocol was immunoSEQ multiplex PCR, while the TCRdb copy is restricted to in-frame clones and leaves out a portion. The repertoire has roughly 100,000 clones, approximately 80% of them found once; the top ten carry 4% to 6%. Sequences were obtained from peripheral blood. The receptors shown here come from a man aged 55 to 69 with acute or convalescent COVID-19.

This clone was recorded a few times. The chain carries TRBV5-1 and TRBJ1-4; 8 bases line up with TRBD1. CDR1 SGHRS and CDR2 YFSETQ come from the germline V gene. CDR3 size: 14 residues. V was pared by 4 bases and J by 5 bases, with 4 bases of the junction left unmatched. In nucleotides, the CDR3 is TGCGCCAGCAGCCCCCGGACAGGGAATGAAAAACTGTTTTTT. Its translation is CASSPRTGNEKLFF.

This clone was detected only a few times. This chain joins TRBV29-1 and TRBJ2-1, with 8 bases aligning to TRBD2. With V trimmed by 4 bases and J by 2 bases, 4 bases remained unmatched. Germline V gives CDR1 SQVTM, CDR2 ANQGSEA. This CDR3 has 14 residues. The CDR3: CSVAGGSPYNEQFF. The CDR3 DNA follows: TGCAGCGTTGCGGGGGGGTCTCCCTACAATGAGCAGTTCTTC.

The table lists this clone with a few counts. The V and J genes are TRBV2 and TRBJ2-7; D ambiguous. The germline V gene encodes CDR1 SNHLY and CDR2 FYNNEI. CDR3 length: 11 residues. Trimming removed 7 bases at V and 4 bases at J, with 8 bases between. The CDR3 here is CASKAEYEQYF. For the CDR3, the DNA is TGTGCCAGCAAAGCCGAATACGAGCAGTACTTC. Based on the CDR3 plus reference TRBV2 and TRBJ2-7, the full variable domain is EPEVTQTPSHQVTQMGQEVILRCVPISNHLYFYWYRQILGQKVEFLVSFYNNEISEKSEIFDDQFSVERPDGSNFTLKIRSTKLEDSAMYFCASKAEYEQYFGPGTRLTVT.

This chain connects TRBV7-2 to TRBJ2-4; 7 bases match TRBD2. The CDR3 length is 18 residues. Trimming removed 5 bases from V and 0 bases from J; junction bases left unmatched: 13. The germline CDR1 and CDR2 sequences are SGHTA and FQGNSA. The CDR3 sequence: CASSLMIYREVAKNIQYF. The CDR3 DNA follows: TGTGCCAGCAGCCTCATGATTTATCGGGAGGTAGCCAAAAACATTCAGTACTTC.

The chain uses TRBV19 and TRBJ2-2, with 7 bases matching TRBD1. With 5 bases clipped from V and 4 bases from J, the junction kept 7 bases outside the gene matches. CDR3 length: 15 amino acids. The germline CDR1 and CDR2 sequences are LNHDA and SQIVND (reference sequence). The CDR3 region has the DNA TGTGCCAGTAGTTTCTCGGGACAGACCACCGGGGAGCTGTTTTTT. Its protein product is CASSFSGQTTGELFF.

The chain is built from TRBV7-8 and TRBJ1-4; 7 nucleotides line up with TRBD1. CDR3 length equals 18 residues. V lost 5 bases and J lost 0; bases outside the gene matches: 12. Germline V CDR1 and CDR2: SGHVS, FQNEAQ. The CDR3 spells CASSRGDSLIATNEKLFF. The DNA of the CDR3 is TGTGCCAGCAGCCGAGGGGACAGCCTAATTGCAACTAATGAAAAACTGTTTTTT.

The chain joins TRBV3-1 (or the pseudogene TRBV3-2) to TRBJ1-5; D may be TRBD1 (5 bases). Germline assignment: CDR1 LGHDT and CDR2 YNNKEL (reference sequence). This CDR3 spans 13 amino acids. The germline V and J ends were trimmed by 1 base and 5 bases, with 6 bases remaining between them. The CDR3 sequence: CASSQGGDQPQHF. In DNA form, the CDR3 reads TGTGCCAGCAGCCAAGGGGGGGATCAGCCCCAGCATTTT.

The chain's CDR3 is CASSIGRTGQGNYGYTF. The CDR3 DNA reads TGTGCCAGTAGTATAGGTCGTACGGGACAGGGGAACTATGGCTACACCTTC. The chain links TRBV19 to TRBJ1-2; 10 bases fit TRBD1. The CDR3 sequence is 17 residues long. Germline-derived CDR1 and CDR2 are LNHDA and SQIVND (reference sequence). V lost 1 base to trimming and J lost 2 bases; unmatched junction nucleotides: 7.

This clone turned up a few times. The chain links TRBV6-5 to TRBJ1-1; D is undetermined. The CDR3 totals 12 residues. Trimming removed 5 bases from V and 10 bases from J, with 14 bases in between. CDR1 is MNHEY and CDR2 is SVGAGI in the germline V gene. The DNA of the CDR3 is TGTGCCAGCAGTCTCAGGTTTGGAGGAGCTTTCTTT. Translation: CASSLRFGGAFF.

This clone came up once. V is TRBV2 and J is TRBJ1-5, with D unclear. The CDR3 consists of 16 residues. The ends were cut back, 4 bases at V and 5 bases at J, with 18 bases in the middle. Germline V gene data show CDR1 as SNHLY and CDR2 as FYNNEI. The CDR3 protein is CASSVRRTSVDQPQHF. CDR3 nucleotides: TGTGCCAGCAGTGTTCGACGGACTAGCGTCGATCAGCCCCAGCATTTT.

This rearrangement joins TRBV28 to TRBJ1-2; perhaps TRBD1 as D (6 bases). The V gene's germline CDR1 is MDHEN and CDR2 SYDVKM. The CDR3 extends over 14 amino acids. Deletions cut 1 base from V and 8 bases from J, with 14 bases between. CDR3 protein: CASSLFHRALGYTF. The CDR3 DNA reads TGTGCCAGCAGTTTATTCCACAGGGCTCTGGGCTACACCTTC.

The chain uses TRBV20-1 and TRBJ1-2, with D unresolved. CDR1 DFQATT and CDR2 SNEGSKA come from the germline V gene (reference sequence). The CDR3 sequence is 11 residues long. Trimming removed 3 bases from V and 6 bases from J, with 8 bases in between. The CDR3 loop reads CSASGGNGYTF. In nucleotides, the CDR3 is TGCAGTGCTAGTGGAGGAAATGGCTACACCTTC.

The chain employs TRBV5-1 and TRBJ2-2; 7 bases are a match to TRBD1. This CDR3 spans 14 amino acids. CDR1 and CDR2 from the germline V gene are SGHRS and YFSETQ. V shed 6 bases, J shed 3 bases, and the junction held 5 bases outside the gene matches. CDR3 loop: CASKRDSYTGELFF. The DNA of the CDR3 is TGCGCCAGCAAACGGGACAGTTACACCGGGGAGCTGTTTTTT.

The chain recombines TRBV27 with TRBJ1-2; 7 bases agree with TRBD1. CDR1 is MNHEY and CDR2 is SMNVEV in the germline V gene (reference sequence). The CDR3 extends over 15 amino acids. V lost 11 bases to trimming and J lost 2 bases; unmatched junction nucleotides: 14. The CDR3, as DNA: TGTGCCGTCCGGTCCAGGGGACAGAGGAACTATGGCTACACCTTC. It codes for CAVRSRGQRNYGYTF.

The V gene is TRBV6-5, the J gene TRBJ1-1; 7 nucleotides align to TRBD1. The CDR3 spans 14 residues. The V gene end was trimmed by 6 bases and the J gene end by 0 bases; junction bases not matched to a gene: 4. Germline CDR1 MNHEY, CDR2 SVGAGI. The CDR3 DNA reads TGTGCCAGCAGGCGACAGGGATTGAACACTGAAGCTTTCTTT. Its translation is CASRRQGLNTEAFF.

V usage is TRBV11-2 and J usage is TRBJ2-7; TRBD1 agrees at 7 bases. CDR1 and CDR2 from the germline V gene are SGHAT and FQNNGV. V dropped 1 base and J dropped 1; count of bases not matched to a gene: 7. The CDR3 is 16 residues long. The CDR3 is CASSLGGGQFSYEQYF. The CDR3 DNA reads as TGTGCCAGCAGCTTAGGAGGGGGACAGTTTTCCTACGAGCAGTACTTC.

The V gene is TRBV7-9, the J gene TRBJ2-2; D call uncertain. CDR1 and CDR2 (germline): SEHNR, FQNEAQ (reference sequence). This CDR3 region has 12 residues. The V and J ends lost 4 bases and 5 bases respectively, with 5 bases between them. Written as DNA, the CDR3 is TGTGCCAGCAGCTCCTTTACCGGGGAGCTGTTTTTT. Translated: CASSSFTGELFF.

With respect to this clone: The junction shows a germline mismatch at one end, possibly a read error. V is TRBV19 and J is TRBJ2-3; 12 nucleotides match TRBD2. CDR3 length: 16 residues. Per germline, CDR1 LNHDA and CDR2 SQIVND (reference sequence). The CDR3 sequence is CASSPKTSGSRDTQYF. The CDR3, as DNA: TGTGCCAGTAGTCCTAAGACTAGCGGGAGCAGAGATACGCAGTATTTT.

As to this clone: Other nucleotide sequences in the sample specify the same CDR3. This chain uses TRBV27 with TRBJ1-3; no reliable D call. V lost 3 bases and J lost 4, with 7 bases in between. Germline V lookup: CDR1 MNHEY, CDR2 SMNVEV (reference sequence). The CDR3 loop spans 13 amino acids. The CDR3: CASSLREGNTIYF. CDR3 nucleotide sequence: TGTGCCAGCAGTTTGAGGGAAGGAAACACCATATATTTT.

This chain joins TRBV29-1 and TRBJ1-2; tentative D call: TRBD1 (5 bases). The germline CDR1 and CDR2 sequences are SQVTM and ANQGSEA. V was trimmed by 2 bases and J by 1 base, leaving 8 bases between them. The CDR3 sequence is 13 residues long. The CDR3 reads CSVERGSNYGYTF. CDR3 DNA: TGCAGCGTTGAAAGGGGCAGTAACTATGGCTACACCTTC.

The chain has TRBV18 and TRBJ2-7; 7 bases line up with TRBD1. CDR1 is KGHSH, CDR2 LQKENI, per germline. This CDR3 contains 14 residues. V shed 2 bases, J shed 6 bases, and the junction held 7 bases outside the gene matches. DNA for the CDR3: TGTGCCAGCTCACCATTAGGGACAGAAGCCGAGCAGTACTTC. Translated: CASSPLGTEAEQYF.